Shown below are 6 T cell receptor beta chains from a single sample sequenced in a study of PD-1 blockade in classical Hodgkin lymphoma. Repertoires were generated with immunoSEQ multiplex PCR, while TCRdb's copy carries only in-frame clones and drops some. This table has about 47,000 clones, nearly 80% appearing once. The time point is: cycle 4 day 1 (C4D1), after 6 weeks of nivolumab. Brentuximab vedotin exposure varied among the patients, all of whom had relapsed after autologous stem cell transplantation. The material sequenced was peripheral blood mononuclear cells (PBMCs), taken before the fourth cycle of nivolumab. These receptors were taken from a human donor with classical Hodgkin lymphoma.

V gene TRBV27 combines with J gene TRBJ2-1; TRBD1 matches at 8 bases. The CDR3 sequence is 17 residues long. The V segment lost 6 bases and the J segment 4 bases; nucleotides outside the gene matches: 14. Germline CDR1 is MNHEY and CDR2 is SMNVEV (reference sequence). The CDR3 sequence: CASRPQSAGGAYNEQFF. In DNA, the CDR3 is TGTGCCAGCAGACCCCAGAGCGCAGGGGGCGCGTACAATGAGCAGTTCTTC.

This clone was seen more than once but under ten times. CDR3 residues: CASSQASGNAHSYEQYF. The CDR3 region has the DNA TGTGCCAGCAGCCAAGCAAGCGGGAACGCCCACTCCTACGAGCAGTACTTC. The chain joins TRBV4-2 to TRBJ2-7; 7 bases agree with TRBD2. Germline CDR1 is LGHNA and CDR2 is YNFKEQ. J was trimmed by 0 bases and V by 1 base; bases with no gene match: 9. CDR3 length equals 17 residues.

The chain carries TRBV30 and TRBJ1-5, with TRBD1 matching 9 bases. Germline CDR1 GTSNPN, CDR2 SVGIG (reference sequence). J lost 4 bases, V lost 5 bases, and 0 bases had no gene match. The CDR3 runs to 12 residues. The CDR3 here is CAWDRGNQPQHF. The CDR3 nucleotides read TGTGCCTGGGACAGGGGGAATCAGCCCCAGCATTTT.

Worth noting for this clone: Distinct nucleotide sequences in the sample also encode this CDR3. The rearrangement uses TRBV5-1 and TRBJ1-1, with D possibly matching TRBD1 (5 bases). The CDR3 is 15 amino acids. Trimming took 0 bases from V and 4 from J, leaving 13 bases between them. CDR1 and CDR2 (germline): SGHRS, YFSETQ. CDR3 sequence (DNA): TGCGCCAGCAGCTTGGGCCTCCAGGGAGGCACTGAAGCTTTCTTT. It specifies CASSLGLQGGTEAFF.

The gene calls are TRBV2 and TRBJ2-3; the match to TRBD2 covers 10 bases. With 4 bases clipped from V and 0 bases from J, the junction kept 4 bases outside the gene matches. Per germline, CDR1 SNHLY and CDR2 FYNNEI. The CDR3 sequence is 16 residues long. CDR3 sequence: CASSGLAGSSTDTQYF. The CDR3 bases are TGTGCCAGCAGTGGACTAGCGGGTTCCAGCACAGATACGCAGTATTTT.

The V and J genes are TRBV5-5 and TRBJ1-2; the D gene is possibly TRBD1 (6 bases). With 3 bases removed from V and 5 bases from J, the gap between germline ends came to 14 bases. Germline V gene data show CDR1 as SGHKS and CDR2 as YYEKEE (reference sequence). This CDR3 has 14 residues. The CDR3 DNA is TGTGCCAGCAGCTGGACAGAACCTACTTATGGCTACACCTTC. It codes for CASSWTEPTYGYTF. Based on the CDR3 plus reference TRBV5-5 and TRBJ1-2, the full variable domain is DAGVTQSPTHLIKTRGQQVTLRCSPISGHKSVSWYQQVLGQGPQFIFQYYEKEERGRGNFPDRFSARQFPNYSSELNVNALLLGDSALYLCASSWTEPTYGYTFGSGTRLTVV.